This T cell receptor beta chain was recorded in a study of blood T cell repertoires in COVID-19. About the research overall: Spain, Italy and the United States supplied samples that represented acute and convalescent COVID-19. PBMCs, B-cell-depleted T cells, or T cells were the source of the cDNA or gDNA that made up the material.

In the authors' methods: Amplification with reference gene primers provided the estimates of nucleated cell counts. TCRdb's copy holds only in-frame clones and misses some; the assay was immunoSEQ multiplex PCR. The V and J calls and clone size come from that table; D and trimming were worked out from the DNA. The sample includes tens of thousands of clones, 86% seen only once; the top ten take around 19%. CDR3 size: 14 residues. Per the germline V gene, CDR1 is WSHSY and CDR2 is SAAADI. Trimming stripped 6 bases from V and 2 bases from J, with 14 bases between. The chain couples TRBV10-2 to TRBJ2-7; D is perhaps TRBD1 (5 bases). The TCR sequence derives from a woman over 75 with acute or convalescent COVID-19. The specimen was peripheral blood. The CDR3: CASRTGARPYEQYF. The CDR3 DNA reads as TGCGCCAGCAGAACAGGTGCTCGTCCCTACGAGCAGTACTTC.